This TCR beta chain was found in a study of OX40 agonist ivuxolimab in advanced cancers. The length of the CDR3 is 13 residues. V gave up 2 bases and J gave up 6 bases, with 8 bases separating them. Germline V lookup: CDR1 MNHEY, CDR2 SMNVEV (reference sequence). The data were produced by immunoSEQ multiplex PCR, yet TCRdb's version contains in-frame clones alone and is incomplete. There are more than 10,000 clones in the sample; over 75% occur only once, and roughly a fifth lies in the top ten. Patients with autoimmune history or systemic immunosuppression were excluded. Peripheral blood came from all dose cohorts at three timepoints.

The chain combines TRBV27 with TRBJ1-5, with TRBD1 as a possible D gene (5 bases). This sample comprised CD4+ or CD8+ T cells sorted from blood, obtained in a trial of the OX40 agonist ivuxolimab. This TCR derives from an adult with an advanced solid tumor such as melanoma, head and neck, liver or kidney cancer. CDR3 DNA sequence: TGTGCCAGCAGTTTAGGGGGAGGTCAGCCCCAGCATTTT. Its translation is CASSLGGGQPQHF.